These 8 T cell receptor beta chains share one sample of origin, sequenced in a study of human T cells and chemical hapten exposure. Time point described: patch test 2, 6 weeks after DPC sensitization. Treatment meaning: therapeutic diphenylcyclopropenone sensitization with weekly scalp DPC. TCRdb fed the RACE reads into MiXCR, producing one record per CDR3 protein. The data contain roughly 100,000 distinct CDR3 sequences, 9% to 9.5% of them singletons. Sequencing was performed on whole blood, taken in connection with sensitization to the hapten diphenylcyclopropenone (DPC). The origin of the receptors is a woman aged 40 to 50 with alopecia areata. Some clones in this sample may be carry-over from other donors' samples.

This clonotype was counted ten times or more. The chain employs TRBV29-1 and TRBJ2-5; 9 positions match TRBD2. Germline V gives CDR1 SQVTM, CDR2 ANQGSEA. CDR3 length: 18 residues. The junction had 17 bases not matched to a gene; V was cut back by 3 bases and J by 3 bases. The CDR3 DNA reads TGCAGCGTTGAGCGAGCGGGAGGTACCGTCACCCAAAAAGAGACCCAGTACTTC. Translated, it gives CSVERAGGTVTQKETQYF. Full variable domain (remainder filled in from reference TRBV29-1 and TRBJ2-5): SAVISQKPSRDICQRGTSLTIQCQVDSQVTMMFWYRQQPGQSLTLIATANQGSEATYESGFVIDKFPISRPNLTFSTLTVSNMSPEDSSIYLCSVERAGGTVTQKETQYFGPGTRLLVL.

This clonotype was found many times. The CDR3 DNA reads TGTGCCAGCAGTGGGCCGAGGTGGCGGCCCTACAATGAGCAGTTCTTC. It specifies CASSGPRWRPYNEQFF. The J gene is TRBJ2-1, the V gene TRBV27; D remains ambiguous. V shed 5 bases and J shed 2 bases, with 16 bases lying between them. Germline V lookup: CDR1 MNHEY, CDR2 SMNVEV (reference sequence). The length of the CDR3 is 16 residues.

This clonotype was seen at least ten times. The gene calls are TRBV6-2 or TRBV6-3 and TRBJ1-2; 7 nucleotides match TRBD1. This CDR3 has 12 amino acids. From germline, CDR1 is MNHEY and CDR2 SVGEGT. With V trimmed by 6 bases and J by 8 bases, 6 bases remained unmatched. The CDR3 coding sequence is TGTGCCAGCAGCTCACAGGGGATCGGCTACACCTTC. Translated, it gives CASSSQGIGYTF.

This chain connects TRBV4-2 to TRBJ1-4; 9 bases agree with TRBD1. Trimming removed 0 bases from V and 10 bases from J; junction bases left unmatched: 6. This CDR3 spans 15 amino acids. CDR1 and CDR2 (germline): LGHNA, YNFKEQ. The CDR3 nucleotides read TGTGCCAGCAGCCAAGATGGGGACAGGGCGGGAAAACTGTTTTTT. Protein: CASSQDGDRAGKLFF.

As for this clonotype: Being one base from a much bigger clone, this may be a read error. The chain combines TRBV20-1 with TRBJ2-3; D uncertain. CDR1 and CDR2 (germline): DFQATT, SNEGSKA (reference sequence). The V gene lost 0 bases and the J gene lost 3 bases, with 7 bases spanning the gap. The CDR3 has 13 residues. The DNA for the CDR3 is TGCAGTGCTAGAGACAGGAGAACAGATACGCAGTATTTT. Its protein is CSARDRRTDTQYF.

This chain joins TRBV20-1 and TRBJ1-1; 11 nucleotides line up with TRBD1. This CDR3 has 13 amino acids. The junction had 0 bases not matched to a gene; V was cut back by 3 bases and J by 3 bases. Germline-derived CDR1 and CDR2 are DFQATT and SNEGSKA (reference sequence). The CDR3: CSARDRGHTEAFF. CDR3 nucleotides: TGCAGTGCTAGGGACAGGGGGCACACTGAAGCTTTCTTT.

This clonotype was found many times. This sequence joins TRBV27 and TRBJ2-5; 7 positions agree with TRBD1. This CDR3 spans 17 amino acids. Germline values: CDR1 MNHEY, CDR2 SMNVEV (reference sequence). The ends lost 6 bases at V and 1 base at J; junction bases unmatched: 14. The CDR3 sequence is CASRDGTDPLIQETQYF. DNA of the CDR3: TGTGCCAGCAGGGATGGGACAGACCCCTTAATCCAAGAGACCCAGTACTTC.

The DNA for the CDR3 is TGTGCCAGCAGTCCGACAGCCTTTAGCAATCAGCCCCAGCATTTT. Its translation is CASSPTAFSNQPQHF. The chain is built from TRBV6-2 or TRBV6-3 and TRBJ1-5; a possible D gene is TRBD1 (5 bases). V shed 5 bases and J shed 0 bases, with 11 bases lying between them. The V gene's germline CDR1 is MNHEY and CDR2 SVGEGT. The CDR3 length is 15 residues.